The clone carrying this TCR beta chain was picked up a small number of times. Antigen specificity is unknown. TCRdb re-derived calls from the reads in MiXCR, one entry per CDR3 protein. This sample has some 320,000 distinct CDR3 sequences, with about 27% found just once. The CDR3 has 15 residues. Germline V gene lookup returns CDR1 SGHTA and CDR2 FQGNSA. V gave up 5 bases and J gave up 6 bases, with 16 bases separating them. The data originate from a study of T cell repertoires in cytomegalovirus infection. About the study: Signatures in public TCR beta sequences pointed to both CMV infection and matching HLA type. Overall study results and limits: Identification of carriers of CMV plus the relevant HLA was performed using cumulative public TCR beta family frequency.

The sample was cultured PBMCs, taken from culture after CMV antigen stimulation. J is TRBJ1-4 and V is TRBV7-2; D possibly corresponds to TRBD1 (6 bases). The origin of this receptor is a human donor in good health (CMV status not recorded). Some clones in this sample may be carry-over from other donors' samples. The CDR3 spells CASSPRTAVDEKLFF. The CDR3 DNA reads TGTGCCAGCAGCCCCCGGACAGCGGTGGATGAAAAACTGTTTTTT.